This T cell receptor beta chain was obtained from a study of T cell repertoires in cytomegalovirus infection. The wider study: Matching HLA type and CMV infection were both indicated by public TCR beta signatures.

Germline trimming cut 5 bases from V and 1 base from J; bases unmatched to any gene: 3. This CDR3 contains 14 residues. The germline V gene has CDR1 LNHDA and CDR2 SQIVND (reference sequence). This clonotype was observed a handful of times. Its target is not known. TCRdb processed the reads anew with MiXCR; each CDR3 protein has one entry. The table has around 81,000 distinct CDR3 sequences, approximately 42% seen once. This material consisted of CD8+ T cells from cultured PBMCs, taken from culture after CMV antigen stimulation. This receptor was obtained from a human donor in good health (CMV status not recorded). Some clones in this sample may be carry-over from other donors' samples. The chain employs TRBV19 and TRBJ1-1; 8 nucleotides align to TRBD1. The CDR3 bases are TGTGCCAGTAGTCTCGGACAGGGGAACACTGAAGCTTTCTTT. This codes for CASSLGQGNTEAFF.